Presented here are 9 T cell receptor beta chains from one specimen sequenced in a study of blood T cell repertoires in COVID-19. Clones were read by immunoSEQ multiplex PCR, and TCRdb kept only the in-frame ones, dropping some. The sample lists some 140,000 clones, around 85% occurring once. Specimen: peripheral blood. Receptors were obtained from a human donor in a cohort sampled during active COVID-19.

The CDR3 loop is CATSRVDFSTDTQYF. The DNA of the CDR3 is TGTGCCACCAGCAGAGTGGACTTTAGCACAGATACGCAGTATTTT. The chain has TRBV15 and TRBJ2-3, with a tentative D call TRBD2 (5 bases). Between the trimmed V and J ends, which lost 1 base and 0 bases, there was a span of 8 bases. The CDR3 length is 15 residues. The V gene's germline CDR1 is LNHNV and CDR2 YYDKDF (reference sequence).

The chain carries TRBV11-1 and TRBJ2-3; TRBD2 agrees at 7 bases. Germline V gene data show CDR1 as SGHAT and CDR2 as FQDESV (reference sequence). Losses at the gene ends were 3 bases for V and 5 bases for J; bases not matched to a gene: 5. The CDR3 loop spans 14 amino acids. This CDR3 is CASSLSGAQDTQYF. The CDR3 nucleotides read TGTGCCAGCAGCTTGAGCGGGGCCCAAGATACGCAGTATTTT.

This chain joins TRBV5-4 and TRBJ1-1; a possible D gene is TRBD1 (6 bases). The CDR3 has 13 amino acids. Trimming took 4 bases from V and 0 from J, leaving 7 bases between them. CDR1 and CDR2 from the germline V gene are SGHNT and YYREEE (reference sequence). In DNA form, the CDR3 reads TGTGCCAGCAGCACAGGGTTGAACACTGAAGCTTTCTTT. Translating it yields CASSTGLNTEAFF.

The chain uses TRBV28 and TRBJ1-2, with D tentatively TRBD1 (5 bases). V lost 4 bases and J lost 4, with 16 bases in between. The germline CDR1 and CDR2 sequences are MDHEN and SYDVKM. This CDR3 is 15 amino acids long. The CDR3 here is CASSSRAGNIYGYTF. For the CDR3, the DNA is TGTGCCAGCAGTTCAAGGGCAGGGAATATCTATGGCTACACCTTC.

V and J are TRBV30 and TRBJ1-4; 7 nucleotides align to TRBD1. This CDR3 contains 16 residues. Germline lookup yields CDR1 GTSNPN and CDR2 SVGIG (reference sequence). V trimming: 2 bases; J trimming: 4 bases; junction bases outside the gene matches: 10. For the CDR3, the DNA is TGTGCCTGGAGTCCGGGACAGAGGCCGTTTAATGAAAAACTGTTTTTT. This encodes CAWSPGQRPFNEKLFF.

This clone occurred once. V gene TRBV6-2 or TRBV6-3 combines with J gene TRBJ2-7; 10 positions match TRBD2. The V and J ends lost 4 bases and 0 bases, in that order; junction bases with no gene match: 6. This CDR3 has 16 amino acids. Germline V lookup: CDR1 MNHEY, CDR2 SVGEGT. CDR3 DNA: TGTGCCAGCAGTTTTGGAAGCGGGAGGGCCTCCTACGAGCAGTACGTC. Amino acid sequence: CASSFGSGRASYEQYV.

This clone was seen a few times. The chain links TRBV7-2 to TRBJ2-7; 8 nucleotides line up with TRBD1. V trimming: 3 bases; J trimming: 5 bases; junction bases outside the gene matches: 6. The CDR3 contains 14 residues. Germline CDR1 SGHTA, CDR2 FQGNSA. The CDR3, as DNA: TGTGCCAGCAGCTTGCAGGGGGCTAAGGACGAGCAGTACTTC. Residues: CASSLQGAKDEQYF.

The chain joins TRBV27 to TRBJ2-7; TRBD1 agrees at 7 bases. The length of the CDR3 is 13 residues. CDR1 and CDR2 from the germline V gene are MNHEY and SMNVEV (reference sequence). J gave up 2 bases and V 10 bases, and 8 bases lay outside the gene matches. The CDR3 nucleotides read TGTGCCATCACTCCGACAGGGCCCTACGAGCAGTACGTC. Translated: CAITPTGPYEQYV.

CDR3 residues: CASSHLTGAGTEAFF. CDR3 coding DNA: TGTGCCAGCAGCCACCTTACAGGGGCGGGCACTGAAGCTTTCTTT. The V and J genes are TRBV7-2 and TRBJ1-1; 7 positions agree with TRBD1. The CDR3 consists of 15 residues. The V gene end was trimmed by 5 bases and the J gene end by 4 bases; junction bases not matched to a gene: 10. Germline V CDR1 and CDR2: SGHTA, FQGNSA.